Sequencing of this T cell receptor (beta chain) was carried out in a study of blood T cell repertoires in COVID-19. On the study more broadly: Sources were T cells, B-cell-depleted T cells, or PBMCs; the material itself was cDNA or gDNA.

The method was immunoSEQ multiplex PCR; TCRdb's version includes in-frame clones alone and lacks a portion of them. The sample gives roughly 300,000 clones, about 87% of which show up once; 7.8% is in the top ten. With V trimmed by 3 bases and J by 5 bases, 1 base remained unmatched. Per the germline V gene, CDR1 is MDHEN and CDR2 is SYDVKM. This CDR3 contains 12 residues. The V and J genes are TRBV28 and TRBJ2-7; 7 nucleotides align to TRBD1. This sequence originates from a woman between 50 and 59 years old who had recovered from COVID-19. Sequencing input: peripheral blood. As DNA, the CDR3 is TGTGCCAGCAGTTTCGACAGGGACGAGCAGTACTTC. Translation: CASSFDRDEQYF. Filled out from reference TRBV28 and TRBJ2-7, the complete variable domain reads DVKVTQSSRYLVKRTGEKVFLECVQDMDHENMFWYRQDPGLGLRLIYFSYDVKMKEKGDIPEGYSVSREKKERFSLILESASTNQTSMYLCASSFDRDEQYFGPGTRLTVT.